This T cell receptor (beta chain) was sequenced for a study of blood T cell repertoires in COVID-19. Study details: The cDNA or gDNA used as material had been derived from T cells, B-cell-depleted T cells, or PBMCs.

In germline, CDR1 is SGDLS, CDR2 YYNGEE. The V gene end was trimmed by 3 bases and the J gene end by 0 bases; junction bases not matched to a gene: 15. CDR3 length: 19 amino acids. Sequenced by immunoSEQ multiplex PCR; TCRdb stores in-frame clones only, minus some. The data show 250,000 to 400,000 clones, 90% seen once. The V and J genes are TRBV9 and TRBJ1-2; 9 bases are a match to TRBD1. The specimen was peripheral blood. The origin of this receptor is a woman aged 25 to 39 with COVID-19, enrolled during active disease. The CDR3 DNA follows: TGTGCCAGCAGCGCCCGATGGGGACGGGACAGGGTTCCTAACTATGGCTACACCTTC. Translation gives CASSARWGRDRVPNYGYTF. Full variable domain (outside the CDR3, taken from reference TRBV9 and TRBJ1-2): DSGVTQTPKHLITATGQRVTLRCSPRSGDLSVYWYQQSLDQGLQFLIQYYNGEERAKGNILERFSAQQFPDLHSELNLSSLELGDSALYFCASSARWGRDRVPNYGYTFGSGTRLTVV.